The clone carrying this T cell receptor (beta chain) was found many times. Its antigen is not identified. Trimming cost V 6 bases and J 5 bases; bases outside gene matches: 10. The CDR3 spans 15 residues. The germline V gene has CDR1 SGHKS and CDR2 YYEKEE (reference sequence). Using genomic DNA as the template, TCR beta VDJ and CDR3 profiling was carried out. TCRdb reprocessed the reads via MiXCR and lists one record per CDR3 protein. The data show 250,000 to 350,000 distinct CDR3 sequences, around 60% seen once. This sample was included in a study of CD8+CD57+ T cells in acquired aplastic anemia. Study conclusions and caveats: Between the patient and control groups, CD8+ Simpson's diversity did not differ significantly.

Sample: sorted CD4+, CD8+, or CD8+CD57+ T cells (not recorded which) from PBMCs. The V and J genes are TRBV5-5 and TRBJ2-5, with 10 bases matching TRBD2. This TCR was sampled from a human donor with severe aplastic anemia or a healthy control (not recorded which). The CDR3 bases are TGTGCCAGCACCTCCGAGGATAGCGGGGGGGAGACCCAGTACTTC. Residues: CASTSEDSGGETQYF.